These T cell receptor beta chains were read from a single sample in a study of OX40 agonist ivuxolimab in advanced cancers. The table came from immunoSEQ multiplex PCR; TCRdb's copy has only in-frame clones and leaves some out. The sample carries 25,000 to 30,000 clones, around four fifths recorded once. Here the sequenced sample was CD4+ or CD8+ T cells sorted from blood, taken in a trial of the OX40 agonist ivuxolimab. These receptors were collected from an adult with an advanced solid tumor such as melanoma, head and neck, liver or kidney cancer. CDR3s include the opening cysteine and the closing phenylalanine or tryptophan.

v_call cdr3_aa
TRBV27 CASSTLLAGTAYTGELFF
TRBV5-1 CASSLVQGRTGELFF
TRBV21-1 CASSKVGTGSYEQYF
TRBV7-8 CASSSNFGDRGDSKYNEQFF
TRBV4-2 CASSQAGETQYF
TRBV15 CATSSVKGTGPGEQYF
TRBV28 CASSTGSYEQYF
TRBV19 CASSTGTYGGNQPQHF
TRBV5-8 CASSLGKQPQHF
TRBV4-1 CASSQDRGGETQYF
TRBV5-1 CASSLAGGENTEAFF
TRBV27 CASSVGPVAFF
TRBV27 CASSLYPGTSGGYEQFF
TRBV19 CASSAVGTGTYEQYF
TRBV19 CASSILPAGRNIQYF
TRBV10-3 CAITGTSGLPYNEQFF
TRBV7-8 CASSLAEMAGAPNEKLFF